A single sample is the source of the 9 T cell receptor beta chains below, sequenced in a study of T cell changes during pregnancy in multiple sclerosis. Assay: immunoSEQ multiplex PCR; the TCRdb copy retains only in-frame clones and omits some. The table includes tens of thousands of clones, about 90% detected once. The starting material was peripheral blood, obtained in the first trimester of pregnancy. These receptors were obtained from a female donor in good health, enrolled as a control in a pregnancy study.

Only a few counts were recorded for this clone. The CDR3 spells CASSRLGETGDRQYF. The DNA of the CDR3 is TGTGCCAGCAGCCGCCTAGGTGAGACAGGGGATCGGCAGTACTTC. V gene TRBV7-2 combines with J gene TRBJ2-7; 8 bases match TRBD1. V shed 5 bases and J 9 bases; nucleotides not matched to a gene: 15. Germline V gene sequence: CDR1 SGHTA, CDR2 FQGNSA. This CDR3 is 15 amino acids long.

The rearrangement uses TRBV6-5 and TRBJ2-1; D is undetermined. The CDR3 spans 13 residues. CDR1 MNHEY and CDR2 SVGAGI come from the germline V gene. The ends were cut back, 4 bases at V and 8 bases at J, with 12 bases in the middle. CDR3 DNA sequence: TGTGCCAGCAGTTCCACTTTTGCCGATGAGCAGTTCTTC. Translated, it gives CASSSTFADEQFF.

V is TRBV28 and J is TRBJ2-3; no definite D call. The CDR3 has 18 residues. Germline loops: CDR1 MDHEN, CDR2 SYDVKM. V lost 3 bases to trimming and J lost 2 bases, with 21 bases between them. The CDR3 DNA reads as TGTGCCAGCAGTTTCCACCTTCAGTCGTTCAGATTCACAGATACGCAGTATTTT. Translated, it gives CASSFHLQSFRFTDTQYF.

V is TRBV7-2 and J is TRBJ2-4; 10 nucleotides line up with TRBD2. CDR1 and CDR2 (germline): SGHTA, FQGNSA. J gave up 3 bases and V 2 bases, and 1 base lay outside the gene matches. This CDR3 is built from 15 residues. The CDR3 loop is CASSLPSGSKNIQYF. The CDR3 DNA is TGTGCCAGCAGCTTACCTAGCGGGAGCAAAAACATTCAGTACTTC.

The chain couples TRBV10-3 to TRBJ2-3; 7 bases fit TRBD2. The CDR3 has 14 residues. Germline V gene data show CDR1 as ENHRY and CDR2 as SYGVKD. V lost 7 bases and J lost 0; bases outside the gene matches: 4. CDR3 bases: TGTGCCATCACCCCGACTAGCAGCACAGATACGCAGTATTTT. Translation: CAITPTSSTDTQYF.

V is TRBV29-1 and J is TRBJ2-1, with 9 nucleotides matching TRBD1. The V gene end was trimmed by 8 bases and the J gene end by 3 bases; junction bases not matched to a gene: 8. Germline V gives CDR1 SQVTM, CDR2 ANQGSEA. The CDR3 has 14 amino acids. CDR3 region: CSTAGTGLYNEQFF. The CDR3 DNA sequence: TGCAGCACTGCAGGGACAGGGCTCTACAATGAGCAGTTCTTC.

This clone was seen a single time. The chain links TRBV5-1 to TRBJ1-1; 8 nucleotides align to TRBD1. This CDR3 has 15 amino acids. V trimming: 3 bases; J trimming: 3 bases; junction bases outside the gene matches: 7. Germline V gives CDR1 SGHRS, CDR2 YFSETQ. CDR3 residues: CASSSTTGQDTEAFF. As DNA, the CDR3 is TGCGCCAGCAGCTCTACTACGGGACAGGACACTGAAGCTTTCTTT.

This sequence joins TRBV6-1 and TRBJ1-2; D unclear. The V end was cut by 10 bases, the J end by 0 bases, with 9 bases between. In germline, CDR1 is MNHNS, CDR2 SASEGT. The CDR3 loop spans 12 amino acids. CDR3 nucleotide sequence: TGTGCCATCCTGACAACTAACTATGGCTACACCTTC. Its translation is CAILTTNYGYTF.

The table lists this clone with a count of one. V usage is TRBV19 and J usage is TRBJ1-1; TRBD1 matches 7 bases. The germline V gene has CDR1 LNHDA and CDR2 SQIVND (reference sequence). Trimming at V came to 3 bases and at J to 1 base, leaving 5 bases not matched to a gene. This CDR3 spans 15 amino acids. The CDR3 here is CASSMTGNGNTEAFF. The CDR3 coding sequence is TGTGCCAGTAGTATGACAGGGAACGGGAACACTGAAGCTTTCTTT.